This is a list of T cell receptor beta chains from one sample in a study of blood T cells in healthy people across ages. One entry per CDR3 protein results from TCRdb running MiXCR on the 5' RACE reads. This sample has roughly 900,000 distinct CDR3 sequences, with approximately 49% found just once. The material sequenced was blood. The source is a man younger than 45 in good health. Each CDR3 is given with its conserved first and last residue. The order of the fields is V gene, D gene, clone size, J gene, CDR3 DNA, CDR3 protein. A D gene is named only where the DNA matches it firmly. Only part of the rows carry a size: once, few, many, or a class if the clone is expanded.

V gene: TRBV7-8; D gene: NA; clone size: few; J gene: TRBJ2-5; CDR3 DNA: TGTGCCAGCACTATAGGGATAGCGAAAGGGACCCAGTACTTC; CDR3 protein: CASTIGIAKGTQYF
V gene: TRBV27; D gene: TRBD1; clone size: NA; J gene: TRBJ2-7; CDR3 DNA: TGTGCCAGCCGCTTGGACAGGGGGCCCTACGAGCAGTACTTC; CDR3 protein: CASRLDRGPYEQYF
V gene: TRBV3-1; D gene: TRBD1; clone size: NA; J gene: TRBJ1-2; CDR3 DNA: TGTGCCAGCAGCTCAGGGGGGACAGGGGCATCCCACTATGGCTACACCTTC; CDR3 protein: CASSSGGTGASHYGYTF
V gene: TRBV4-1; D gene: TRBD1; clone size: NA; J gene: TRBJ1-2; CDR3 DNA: TGCGCCAGCAGCCTAACCCAGACGCCGGGACAGATTAACTATGGCTACACCTTC; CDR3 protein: CASSLTQTPGQINYGYTF
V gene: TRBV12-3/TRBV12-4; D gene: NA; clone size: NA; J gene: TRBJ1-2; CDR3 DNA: TGTGCCAGCAGGGGCCCCACAGGGTCTGGCTACACCTTC; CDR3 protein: CASRGPTGSGYTF
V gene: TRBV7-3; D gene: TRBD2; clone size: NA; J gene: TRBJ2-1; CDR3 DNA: TGTGCCAGCAGCCGGAATAGCGGGGGGTATTACAATGAGCAGTTCTTC; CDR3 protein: CASSRNSGGYYNEQFF
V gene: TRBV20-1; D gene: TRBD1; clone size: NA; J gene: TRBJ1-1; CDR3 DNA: TGCAGCGCGTACGGGACAGGCCGCACTGAAGCTTTCTTT; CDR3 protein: CSAYGTGRTEAFF
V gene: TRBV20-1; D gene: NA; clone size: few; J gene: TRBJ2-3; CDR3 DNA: TGCAGTGCTAGAGATAGCTGGCGGGGGCCAATCACAGATACGCAGTATTTT; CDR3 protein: CSARDSWRGPITDTQYF
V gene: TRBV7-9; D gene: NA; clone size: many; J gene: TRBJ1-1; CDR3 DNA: TGTGCCAGCAGCTTCCCCAGGGCTTTTGAAGCTTTCTTT; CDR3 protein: CASSFPRAFEAFF
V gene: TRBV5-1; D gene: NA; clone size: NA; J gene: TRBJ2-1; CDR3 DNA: TGCGCCAGCAGTGGCGGGGTTGAGCAGTTCTTC; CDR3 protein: CASSGGVEQFF
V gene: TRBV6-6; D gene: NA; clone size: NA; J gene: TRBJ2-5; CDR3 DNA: TGTGCCAGCAGTTACCTAACTAGAGAGACCCAGTACTTC; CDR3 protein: CASSYLTRETQYF
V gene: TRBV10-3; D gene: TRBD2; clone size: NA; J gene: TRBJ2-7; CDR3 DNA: TGTGCCATCAGTGAGAGCGGGAGGGGCTACGAGCAGTACTTC; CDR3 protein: CAISESGRGYEQYF
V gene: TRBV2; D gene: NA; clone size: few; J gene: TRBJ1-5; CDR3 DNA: TGTGCCAGACTGGAGGGACAGCCCCAGCATTTT; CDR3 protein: CARLEGQPQHF
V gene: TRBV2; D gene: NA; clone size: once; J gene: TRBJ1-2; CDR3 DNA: TGTGCCAGCAGTGACCAGGGGATTAGAGGCTACACCTTC; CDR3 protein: CASSDQGIRGYTF
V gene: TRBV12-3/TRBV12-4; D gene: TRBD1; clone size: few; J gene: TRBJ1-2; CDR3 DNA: TGTGCCAGCAGTCCCGGACAGGGGGTCGTTGGCTACACCTTC; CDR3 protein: CASSPGQGVVGYTF
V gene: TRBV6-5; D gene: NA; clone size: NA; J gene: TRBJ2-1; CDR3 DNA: TGTGCCAGCATAGGTGCCGGGACAAAATCCTACAATGAGCAGTTCTTC; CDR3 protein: CASIGAGTKSYNEQFF
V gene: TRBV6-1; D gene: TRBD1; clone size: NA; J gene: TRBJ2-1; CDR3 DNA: TGTGCCAGCACAGAGGGGGCCCACAATGAGCAGTTCTTC; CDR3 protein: CASTEGAHNEQFF
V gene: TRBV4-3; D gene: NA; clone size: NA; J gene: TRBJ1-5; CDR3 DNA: TGCGCCAGCAGCCAAGAGTTGCATCAGCCCCAGCATTTT; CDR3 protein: CASSQELHQPQHF
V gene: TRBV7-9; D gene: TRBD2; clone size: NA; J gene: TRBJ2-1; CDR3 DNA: TGTGCCAGCAGCCCTCGGGCGGGGGATTTCAATGAGCAGTTCTTC; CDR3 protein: CASSPRAGDFNEQFF
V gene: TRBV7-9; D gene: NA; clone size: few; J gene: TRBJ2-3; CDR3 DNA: TGTGCCAGCAGCTCAAGACAGGAGACAGATACGCAGTATTTT; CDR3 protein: CASSSRQETDTQYF
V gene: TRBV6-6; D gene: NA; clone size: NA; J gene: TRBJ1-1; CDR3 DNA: TGTGCCGGCAGTTCCCTAGACAGCATCTTCGAAGCTTTCTTT; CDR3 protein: CAGSSLDSIFEAFF
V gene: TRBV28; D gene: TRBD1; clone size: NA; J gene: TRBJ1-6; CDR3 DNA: TGTGCCAGCAGGGCACGGACAGGCAGCTCCTATAATTCACCCCTCCACTTT; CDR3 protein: CASRARTGSSYNSPLHF
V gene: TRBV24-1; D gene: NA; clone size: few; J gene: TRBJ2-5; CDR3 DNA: TGTGCCACGGGGACGGACCAAGAGACCCAGTACTTC; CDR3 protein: CATGTDQETQYF
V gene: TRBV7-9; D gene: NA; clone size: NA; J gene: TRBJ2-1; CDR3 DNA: TGTGCCAGCAGCTTACAGTTGAGGTACTACAATGAGCAGTTCTTC; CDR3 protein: CASSLQLRYYNEQFF
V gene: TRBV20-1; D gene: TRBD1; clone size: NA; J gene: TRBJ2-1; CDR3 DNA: TGCAGTGCTTCCCCCAGGGGGCGCTACAATGAGCAGTTCTTC; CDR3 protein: CSASPRGRYNEQFF
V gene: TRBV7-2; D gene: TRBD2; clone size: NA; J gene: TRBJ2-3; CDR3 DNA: TGTGCCAGCAGCCCGAGGGGACTAGCGGGGGACACAGATACGCAGTATTTT; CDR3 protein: CASSPRGLAGDTDTQYF
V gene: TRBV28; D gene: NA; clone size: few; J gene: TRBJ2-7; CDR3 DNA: TGTGCCAGCACCCAAATACAGGGAGCCTACGAGCAGTACTTC; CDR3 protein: CASTQIQGAYEQYF
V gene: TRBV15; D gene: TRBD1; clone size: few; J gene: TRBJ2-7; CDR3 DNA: TGTGCCACCAGCCCTCGACAGGGTCAATACGAGCAGTACTTC; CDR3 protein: CATSPRQGQYEQYF
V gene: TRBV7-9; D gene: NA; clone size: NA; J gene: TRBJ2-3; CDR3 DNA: TGTGCCAGCAGCCCTCCCCCTGGGCGGGAATCAGATACGCAGTATTTT; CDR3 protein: CASSPPPGRESDTQYF
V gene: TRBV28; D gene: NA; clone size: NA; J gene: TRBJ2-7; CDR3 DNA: TGTGCCAGCAGGTTCTATAGGGGCGAGCAGTACTTC; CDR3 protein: CASRFYRGEQYF
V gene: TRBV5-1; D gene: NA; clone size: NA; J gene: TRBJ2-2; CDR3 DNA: TGCGCCAGCAGCTCTACAGGGCAGGCCGGGGAGCTGTTTTTT; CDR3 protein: CASSSTGQAGELFF
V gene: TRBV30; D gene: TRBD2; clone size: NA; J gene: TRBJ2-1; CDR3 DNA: TGTGCCTGGAGTCGACTAGCGGGGTTACAGAATGAGCAGTTCTTC; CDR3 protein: CAWSRLAGLQNEQFF
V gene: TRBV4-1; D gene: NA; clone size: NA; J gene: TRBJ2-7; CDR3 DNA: TGCGCCAGCAGCCAAGATGTTTTACGGGGCCACATGTCCTACGAGCAGTACTTC; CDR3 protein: CASSQDVLRGHMSYEQYF
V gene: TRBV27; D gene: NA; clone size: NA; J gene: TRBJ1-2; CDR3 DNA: TGTGACAGCAGTTTCCGCCCAACAGGGTCTACGACTCATGGCTACACCTTC; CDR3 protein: CDSSFRPTGSTTHGYTF
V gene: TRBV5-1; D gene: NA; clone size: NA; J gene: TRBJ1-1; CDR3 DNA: TGCGCCAGCAACCCCGACAGGAACACTGAAGCTTTCTTT; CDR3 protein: CASNPDRNTEAFF
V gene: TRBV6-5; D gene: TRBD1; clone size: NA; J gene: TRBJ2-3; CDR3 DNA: TGTGCCAGCACAGACAGGGTCACAGATACGCAGTATTTT; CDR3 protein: CASTDRVTDTQYF
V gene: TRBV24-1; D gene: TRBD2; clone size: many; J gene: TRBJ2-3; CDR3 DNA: TGTGCCACCAGTGATTCAAGCGGGGGGGCCATTCCAGATACGCAGTATTTT; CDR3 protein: CATSDSSGGAIPDTQYF
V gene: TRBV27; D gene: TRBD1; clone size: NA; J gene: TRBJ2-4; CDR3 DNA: TGTGCCAGCAATTTCACCTCTCCGGGACAGGGGGACCCCAAAAACATTCAGTACTTC; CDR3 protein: CASNFTSPGQGDPKNIQYF
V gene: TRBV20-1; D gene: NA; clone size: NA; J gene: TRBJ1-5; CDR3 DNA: TGCGGAGTGCTAGGGGCAGGAGATCAGCCCCAGCATTTT; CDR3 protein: CGVLGAGDQPQHF
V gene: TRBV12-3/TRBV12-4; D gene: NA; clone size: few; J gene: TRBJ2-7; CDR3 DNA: TGTGCCAGCAGTCAAAAGGGGGGGTCCTACGAGCAGTACTTC; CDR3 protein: CASSQKGGSYEQYF